What follows are 23 T cell receptor beta chains derived from one specimen sequenced in a study of blood T cell repertoires in COVID-19. Only in-frame clones appear in the TCRdb table, and some are missing; sequencing was by immunoSEQ multiplex PCR. The sample has 30,000 to 40,000 clones, around 85% seen once. Material: peripheral blood. All receptors derive from a man aged 45-65 years with active COVID-19.

As concerns this clone: The DNA is omitted, as the CDR3 cannot be located on it reliably, and the CDR3 follows TCRdb's listing. The chain couples TRBV4-1 to TRBJ2-2; the tabulated D call, TRBD2, remains unverified against the DNA. The CDR3 has 17 amino acids, counting both end residues. Germline V CDR1 and CDR2: MGHRA, YSYEKL. The CDR3 reads CASSQDFGAGAGRGAVF.

The chain joins TRBV6-2 or TRBV6-3 to TRBJ2-2, with D maybe TRBD1 (6 bases). Germline CDR1 is MNHEY and CDR2 is SVGEGT. This CDR3 contains 15 residues. V lost 1 base and J lost 7, with 13 bases in between. The chain's CDR3 is CASSYFLTGRGELFF. The CDR3 nucleotides read TGTGCCAGCAGTTACTTTTTGACAGGTCGCGGGGAGCTGTTTTTT.

This chain joins TRBV6-5 and TRBJ1-1; tentatively, D is TRBD1 (5 bases). Trimming took 2 bases from V and 3 from J, leaving 7 bases between them. The CDR3 is 13 residues long. Germline-derived CDR1 and CDR2 are MNHEY and SVGAGI. CDR3 protein: CASSYRGDTEAFF. The CDR3 DNA follows: TGTGCCAGCAGTTACCGGGGGGACACTGAAGCTTTCTTT.

V gene TRBV7-9 combines with J gene TRBJ1-4; 10 positions agree with TRBD1. The J segment lost 8 bases and the V segment lost 5 bases, leaving 2 bases of the junction unmatched. The CDR3 sequence is 13 residues long. Germline-derived CDR1 and CDR2 are SEHNR and FQNEAQ (reference sequence). CDR3 region: CASSMGQGEKLFF. For the CDR3, the DNA is TGTGCCAGCAGCATGGGACAGGGGGAAAAACTGTTTTTT.

The chain combines TRBV5-1 with TRBJ2-3; D might be TRBD2 (6 bases). CDR3 length: 15 amino acids. Trimming pared 2 bases from V and 2 bases from J, leaving 12 bases between. Germline CDR1 and CDR2: SGHRS and YFSETQ. Here the CDR3 reads CASSLGGSSTDTQYF. The DNA of the CDR3 is TGCGCCAGCAGCTTAGGAGGGTCCTCCACAGATACGCAGTATTTT.

DNA of the CDR3: TGTGCCAGCAAGGGACAGGACTTTACTTGGCGGGAGACCCAGTACTTC. Translation: CASKGQDFTWRETQYF. The genes are TRBV25-1 and TRBJ2-5, with 8 bases identical to TRBD1. Germline CDR1 MGHDK, CDR2 SYGVNS. After removal of 7 bases from V and 5 bases from J, the junction contained 15 bases not matched to a gene. This CDR3 contains 16 residues.

The rearrangement links TRBV2 to TRBJ2-1; the D gene is possibly TRBD1 (5 bases). The CDR3 sequence is 12 residues long. Trimming shortened V by 3 bases and J by 9 bases, and 9 bases separated the two germline ends. Germline CDR1 and CDR2: SNHLY and FYNNEI. The CDR3 sequence is CASSEQGIEQFF. In DNA, the CDR3 is TGTGCCAGCAGTGAGCAGGGAATTGAGCAGTTCTTC.

The V and J genes are TRBV10-1 and TRBJ1-1; unclear D gene. The CDR3 contains 13 residues. Deletions cut 3 bases from V and 2 bases from J, with 7 bases between. CDR1 is WNHNN and CDR2 is SYGVQD in the germline V gene (reference sequence). CDR3 DNA: TGCGCCAGCAGTGAACAGCCTAACACTGAAGCTTTCTTT. It is translated as CASSEQPNTEAFF.

The chain employs TRBV6-1 and TRBJ1-2, with 12 bases lining up with TRBD1. The CDR3 contains 15 residues. CDR1 and CDR2 (germline): MNHNS, SASEGT. V shed 3 bases, J shed 7 bases, and the junction held 6 bases outside the gene matches. The CDR3 reads CASSEGTGGVFGYTF. CDR3 sequence (DNA): TGTGCCAGCAGTGAGGGGACAGGGGGCGTCTTTGGCTACACCTTC.

This clone was detected only a few times. V is TRBV7-9 and J is TRBJ2-1; D is uncertain. Deletions cut 7 bases from V and 1 base from J, with 11 bases between. The CDR3 extends over 14 amino acids. Germline V CDR1 and CDR2: SEHNR, FQNEAQ (reference sequence). CDR3 protein: CASTDTSSYNEQFF. The CDR3 DNA sequence: TGTGCCAGCACCGATACGAGTTCCTACAATGAGCAGTTCTTC. Based on the CDR3 plus reference TRBV7-9 and TRBJ2-1, the full variable domain is DTGVSQNPRHKITKRGQNVTFRCDPISEHNRLYWYRQTLGQGPEFLTYFQNEAQLEKSRLLSDRFSAERPKGSFSTLEIQRTEQGDSAMYLCASTDTSSYNEQFFGPGTRLTVL.

The chain joins TRBV7-2 to TRBJ2-1; 10 nucleotides agree with TRBD2. The CDR3 covers 15 residues. J was trimmed by 3 bases and V by 5 bases; bases with no gene match: 4. Germline loops: CDR1 SGHTA, CDR2 FQGNSA. The CDR3: CASSPLAGDYNEQFF. The DNA for the CDR3 is TGTGCCAGCAGCCCCCTAGCGGGGGACTACAATGAGCAGTTCTTC.

This rearrangement joins TRBV6-6 to TRBJ1-4; D possibly corresponds to TRBD1 (6 bases). Germline CDR1 is MNHNY and CDR2 is SVGAGI (reference sequence). Trimming took 7 bases from V and 4 from J, leaving 13 bases between them. The CDR3 length is 14 residues. The CDR3 bases are TGTGCCAGCACCCTACAGGGAATTAATGAAAAACTGTTTTTT. Translating it yields CASTLQGINEKLFF.

J is TRBJ2-5 and V is TRBV20-1; D is possibly TRBD2 (6 bases). Germline values: CDR1 DFQATT, CDR2 SNEGSKA (reference sequence). The length of the CDR3 is 12 residues. Trimming left V 3 bases short and J 5 bases short, with 10 bases between. The CDR3 bases are TGCAGTGCTAGTGCTGGGGGGGAGACCCAGTACTTC. This translates into CSASAGGETQYF.

Here the CDR3 reads CSAAGQVTGEKLFF. The CDR3, as DNA: TGCAGCGCCGCAGGACAGGTAACTGGAGAAAAACTGTTTTTT. The V and J genes are TRBV29-1 and TRBJ1-4; 7 bases align to TRBD1. Germline V gives CDR1 SQVTM, CDR2 ANQGSEA. This CDR3 comprises 14 residues. Trimming took 7 bases from V and 8 from J; bases not matched to a gene: 13.

The chain links TRBV6-6 to TRBJ2-3; 14 nucleotides align to TRBD2. The CDR3 is 15 amino acids. J gave up 5 bases and V 6 bases, and 4 bases lay outside the gene matches. Germline V gene data show CDR1 as MNHNY and CDR2 as SVGAGI (reference sequence). Here the CDR3 reads CASRSGLAGEDTQYF. The CDR3, as DNA: TGTGCCAGCAGGTCGGGACTAGCGGGGGAAGATACGCAGTATTTT.

V is TRBV10-1 and J is TRBJ2-3; TRBD2 matches at 8 bases. The CDR3 runs to 17 residues. From germline, CDR1 is WNHNN and CDR2 SYGVQD (reference sequence). V was pared by 0 bases and J by 2 bases, with 7 bases of the junction left unmatched. The DNA of the CDR3 is TGCGCCAGCAGTGAGTCGAGGGCGGGGGGCCCCACAGATACGCAGTATTTT. Its protein is CASSESRAGGPTDTQYF.

The sample holds a few counts of this clone. The chain uses TRBV4-1 and TRBJ2-1; D is unresolved. The CDR3 has 13 residues. CDR1 is MGHRA and CDR2 is YSYEKL in the germline V gene. Trimming took 1 base from V and 9 from J, leaving 10 bases between them. CDR3 sequence: CASSQVFSLEQFF. CDR3 in DNA: TGCGCCAGCAGCCAAGTATTTTCCCTTGAGCAGTTCTTC.

This chain uses TRBV5-1 with TRBJ2-7; the match to TRBD1 covers 9 bases. The J segment lost 5 bases and the V segment lost 4 bases, leaving 7 bases of the junction unmatched. Germline V gives CDR1 SGHRS, CDR2 YFSETQ. The length of the CDR3 is 14 residues. In DNA form, the CDR3 reads TGCGCCAGCAGCGCCGGGACAGGGATCCACGAGCAGTACTTC. This codes for CASSAGTGIHEQYF. The complete variable domain, with remaining parts taken from reference TRBV5-1 and TRBJ2-7, reads KAGVTQTPRYLIKTRGQQVTLSCSPISGHRSVSWYQQTPGQGLQFLFEYFSETQRNKGNFPGRFSGRQFSNSRSEMNVSTLELGDSALYLCASSAGTGIHEQYFGPGTRLTVT.

V is TRBV4-3 and J is TRBJ2-3; 13 positions match TRBD2. Germline V gene lookup returns CDR1 LGHNA and CDR2 YSLEER. V gave up 1 base and J gave up 5 bases; unmatched junction bases: 6. The CDR3 length is 17 residues. The DNA of the CDR3 is TGCGCCAGCAGCCAAGTACTAGCGGGGGGGCCGGGAGATACGCAGTATTTT. Protein: CASSQVLAGGPGDTQYF.

The chain links TRBV14 to TRBJ2-2; tentatively, D is TRBD2 (6 bases). CDR3 size: 14 residues. CDR1 and CDR2 (germline): SGHDN, FVKESK. Deletions cut 4 bases from V and 5 bases from J, with 11 bases between. CDR3 coding DNA: TGTGCCAGCAGCCTATTAGCGGAGACCGGGGAGCTGTTTTTT. It encodes CASSLLAETGELFF.

Within the sample, this clone is medium-sized (0.01 to 0.1%). The V gene is TRBV7-9, the J gene TRBJ2-5, with D possibly TRBD1 on 5 matching bases. There are 13 residues in the CDR3. Germline loops: CDR1 SEHNR, CDR2 FQNEAQ (reference sequence). The V and J ends lost 5 bases and 5 bases respectively, with 12 bases between them. The CDR3 DNA is TGTGCCAGCAGCCACGGACACCCTGAGACCCAGTACTTC. This encodes CASSHGHPETQYF.

J is TRBJ1-1 and V is TRBV18; 7 bases align to TRBD1. The V and J ends lost 2 bases and 4 bases, in that order; junction bases with no gene match: 1. CDR1 is KGHSH and CDR2 is LQKENI in the germline V gene. The CDR3 loop spans 13 amino acids. The CDR3 nucleotides are TGTGCCAGCTCACCAGCAGGGGGCACTGAAGCTTTCTTT. Protein: CASSPAGGTEAFF.

The chain has TRBV5-1 and TRBJ1-4, with a possible D match to TRBD1 (5 bases). V was trimmed by 2 bases and J by 6 bases, leaving 11 bases between them. Looked up from germline, CDR1 is SGHRS and CDR2 is YFSETQ. The CDR3 extends over 14 amino acids. The CDR3 is CASSFWQGYEKLFF. The CDR3, as DNA: TGCGCCAGCAGCTTTTGGCAGGGTTATGAAAAACTGTTTTTT.